This T cell receptor beta chain was sequenced during a study of T cell responses to AZD1222 COVID-19 vaccine. CDR1 SNHLY and CDR2 FYNNEI come from the germline V gene. V dropped 6 bases and J dropped 2; count of bases not matched to a gene: 7. The CDR3 length is 14 residues. The protocol was immunoSEQ multiplex PCR, while the TCRdb copy is restricted to in-frame clones and leaves out a portion. The sample consists of 95,000 to 150,000 clones, more than 70% of them appearing once. The sample holds one count of this clone. Its antigen is as yet unknown. Study findings and constraints: Dominant at 160-218 and 743-854, vaccine-associated CD4 TCRs also spanned spike. Spike-specific TCR breadth and depth grew following two AZD1222 doses. Donors were chiefly white British, with a greater number of females, and clonal diversity was perhaps underestimated.

This sample comprised peripheral blood, obtained on day 0 of AZD1222 vaccination. The receptor was derived from an adult in good health. The J gene is TRBJ2-7, the V gene TRBV2; 7 nucleotides agree with TRBD2. The CDR3 nucleotides are TGTGCCAGCAGGGGGGAAGCGGGGACCTACGAGCAGTACTTC. Translated, it gives CASRGEAGTYEQYF.